This note documents a single T cell receptor beta chain sequence. These data come from a study of shared T cell receptors in the human thymus. Germline-derived CDR1 and CDR2 are LNHNV and YYDKDF (reference sequence). This CDR3 has 17 amino acids. After removal of 1 base from V and 2 bases from J, the junction contained 7 bases not matched to a gene. The assay was immunoSEQ multiplex PCR, and TCRdb's table has in-frame clones only and misses some. The sample lists hundreds of thousands of clones, just under 95% seen once, with roughly 0.02% in the top ten. The source material was thymocytes. This receptor was taken from a human donor. V usage is TRBV15 and J usage is TRBJ1-5; TRBD1 matches at 8 bases. In DNA form, the CDR3 reads TGTGCCACCAGCAGAGTCCAACAGGGGGGACGCAATCAGCCCCAGCATTTT. Protein: CATSRVQQGGRNQPQHF.